A selection of T cell receptor beta chains follows, all from one sample in a study of blood T cell repertoires in COVID-19. Sequenced by immunoSEQ multiplex PCR; TCRdb stores in-frame clones only, minus some. Of about 440,000 clones listed, approximately 90% are singletons. The sequenced sample was peripheral blood. The receptors were gathered from a woman between 50 and 59 years old with COVID-19, enrolled during active disease. Both conserved end residues are part of each CDR3. Each record gives: D gene, clone size, J gene, V gene, CDR3 protein, CDR3 DNA. The D gene is left open where the match is weak. Some rows mark clone size as missing; the rest say once, few, many or name a class of expanded clone.

D: .; size: .; J: TRBJ2-3; V: TRBV27; CDR3: CASSPRYQGGTDTQYF; DNA: TGTGCCAGCAGTCCCCGGTACCAAGGGGGCACAGATACGCAGTATTTT
D: .; size: .; J: TRBJ2-7; V: TRBV25-1; CDR3: CASSEYGGYEQYF; DNA: TGTGCCAGCAGTGAATACGGCGGCTACGAGCAGTACTTC
D: TRBD1; size: .; J: TRBJ1-2; V: TRBV9; CDR3: CASSVLGTGSYGYTF; DNA: TGTGCCAGCAGCGTCTTAGGGACAGGGTCCTATGGCTACACCTTC
D: .; size: once; J: TRBJ1-1; V: TRBV4-1; CDR3: CASSRSDTEAFF; DNA: TGCGCCAGCTCTCGGAGTGACACTGAAGCTTTCTTT
D: .; size: .; J: TRBJ1-5; V: TRBV4-1; CDR3: CASSQLGGGSQPQHF; DNA: TGCGCCAGCAGCCAGTTGGGGGGGGGCAGTCAGCCCCAGCATTTT
D: TRBD1; size: .; J: TRBJ2-5; V: TRBV6-5; CDR3: CASSFSTGQETQYF; DNA: TGTGCCAGCAGTTTCTCGACAGGGCAAGAGACCCAGTACTTC
D: TRBD2; size: .; J: TRBJ2-2; V: TRBV30; CDR3: CAWSGLARTGELFF; DNA: TGTGCCTGGAGTGGACTAGCGAGAACCGGGGAGCTGTTTTTT
D: TRBD1; size: .; J: TRBJ1-1; V: TRBV27; CDR3: CASSFTGVGTEAFF; DNA: TGTGCCAGCAGTTTCACAGGGGTTGGCACTGAAGCTTTCTTT
D: .; size: .; J: TRBJ1-6; V: TRBV30; CDR3: CAWATGNWDNSPLHF; DNA: TGTGCCTGGGCAACAGGGAATTGGGATAATTCACCCCTCCACTTT
D: TRBD1; size: .; J: TRBJ2-2; V: TRBV5-1; CDR3: CASTEGQGARTGELFF; DNA: TGCGCCAGTACCGAGGGGCAGGGGGCAAGAACCGGGGAGCTATTTTTT
D: TRBD1; size: few; J: TRBJ1-1; V: TRBV10-3; CDR3: CAISEPGQGRRGTEAFF; DNA: TGTGCCATCAGTGAGCCCGGACAGGGACGAAGGGGCACTGAAGCTTTCTTT
D: TRBD1; size: .; J: TRBJ2-7; V: TRBV12-3/TRBV12-4; CDR3: CASRVGQGNEQYF; DNA: TGTGCCAGCAGAGTCGGACAGGGCAACGAGCAGTACTTC
D: .; size: few; J: TRBJ1-5; V: TRBV7-9; CDR3: CASSGTSNQPQHF; DNA: TGTGCCAGCAGTGGGACTTCCAATCAGCCCCAGCATTTT
D: TRBD1; size: .; J: TRBJ1-4; V: TRBV5-4; CDR3: CASSSRTGGVGRDEKLFF; DNA: TGTGCCAGCAGCTCCCGGACAGGGGGAGTAGGACGGGATGAAAAACTGTTTTTT
D: TRBD2; size: .; J: TRBJ2-5; V: TRBV19; CDR3: CASSGLAGGPGETQYF; DNA: TGTGCCAGTTCCGGACTAGCGGGGGGGCCTGGAGAGACCCAGTACTTC
D: .; size: .; J: TRBJ1-4; V: TRBV5-1; CDR3: CASSLGASNEKLFF; DNA: TGCGCCAGCAGCTTGGGGGCCTCGAATGAAAAACTGTTTTTT